This T cell receptor (beta chain) appears in the sequencing data of a study of blood T cell repertoires in COVID-19. Trimming took 5 bases from V and 5 from J, leaving 10 bases between them. The CDR3 is 12 residues long. Germline V lookup: CDR1 SEHNR, CDR2 FQNEAQ (reference sequence). Assay used: immunoSEQ multiplex PCR; TCRdb lists only in-frame clones, some missing. The sample has about 20,000 clones, around 90% seen once; the top ten hold roughly 2.5%. Sequencing input: peripheral blood. The chain carries TRBV7-9 and TRBJ2-7; TRBD1 might be the D (5 bases). This TCR derives from a man between 65 and 85 years old with acute or convalescent COVID-19. CDR3 in amino acids: CASSPQGHEQYF. DNA for the CDR3: TGTGCCAGCAGCCCCCAGGGCCACGAGCAGTACTTC.